This T cell receptor (beta chain) was captured by sequencing in a study of T cells in narcolepsy. The CDR3 contains 16 residues. V lost 6 bases, J lost 1 base, and 18 bases lay in between. Germline CDR1 and CDR2: SGHDN and FVKESK. Only in-frame clones appear in the TCRdb table, and some are missing; sequencing was by immunoSEQ multiplex PCR. Found here are around 19,000 clones, around 86% of them singletons; the top ten hold over 1.5%. This clonotype was sampled from a human donor in good health. The rearrangement uses TRBV14 and TRBJ1-2, with a weak D call TRBD1 (5 bases). Input material: memory (CD45RA-) CD4+ T cells from blood. As DNA, the CDR3 is TGTGCCAGCAGTCAACTCGGGCAGGGTCATAACTATGGCTACACCTTC. As protein: CASSQLGQGHNYGYTF.